Shown below are 23 T cell receptor beta chains from a single sample sequenced in a study of T-cell memory formation after mild COVID-19. TCRdb used MiXCR to reprocess the 5' RACE reads, holding one entry per CDR3 protein. The sample carries approximately 430,000 distinct CDR3 sequences, 23% recorded once. Sequences were obtained from PBMCs or a T cell subset sorted from them (not recorded which). These receptors all stem from an adult woman who had mild COVID-19 (a few samples of this study predate the infection). Cell type and time point are not known.

The genes are TRBV7-2 and TRBJ1-2; D remains unclear. Germline values: CDR1 SGHTA, CDR2 FQGNSA. Between the trimmed V and J ends, which lost 3 bases and 6 bases, there was a span of 11 bases. This CDR3 has 13 amino acids. CDR3 sequence (DNA): TGTGCCAGCAGCTTCCTCACCGTTGATGGCTACACCTTC. Its translation is CASSFLTVDGYTF.

The V and J genes are TRBV24-1 and TRBJ2-1; 10 nucleotides align to TRBD2. J lost 8 bases, V lost 0 bases, and 6 bases had no gene match. CDR3 length: 16 amino acids. The germline V gene has CDR1 KGHDR and CDR2 SFDVKD. CDR3 sequence: CATSDLRASGSHEQFF. DNA of the CDR3: TGTGCCACCAGTGATTTGAGGGCTAGCGGGAGCCATGAGCAGTTCTTC.

A few counts support this clonotype. This chain uses TRBV4-1 with TRBJ1-5; D is ambiguous. Germline CDR1 and CDR2: MGHRA and YSYEKL. The CDR3 runs to 15 residues. Trimming took off 6 bases at V and 3 bases at J, with 15 bases between the two ends. This CDR3 reads CASSYGHQNNQPQHF. The CDR3 bases are TGCGCCAGCAGTTATGGCCACCAGAACAATCAGCCCCAGCATTTT.

This clonotype turned up a few times. The chain joins TRBV7-9 to TRBJ2-2, with D perhaps TRBD2 (5 bases). Germline V gives CDR1 SEHNR, CDR2 FQNEAQ (reference sequence). Trimming took off 4 bases at V and 3 bases at J, with 12 bases between the two ends. This CDR3 spans 15 amino acids. Written as DNA, the CDR3 is TGTGCCAGCAGCTCGGGATATAAGGACACCGGGGAGCTGTTTTTT. Protein product: CASSSGYKDTGELFF.

The rearrangement uses TRBV3-1 and TRBJ2-7, with 9 nucleotides matching TRBD2. J lost 0 bases, V lost 1 base, and 4 bases had no gene match. This CDR3 comprises 16 residues. The germline V gene has CDR1 LGHDT and CDR2 YNNKEL (reference sequence). DNA of the CDR3: TGTGCCAGCAGCCAAGGGCTAGCGGGGATCTCCTACGAGCAGTACTTC. Translated: CASSQGLAGISYEQYF.

CDR3 sequence (DNA): TGCAGTGCCATCCCCAGACTTGAGCAGTTCTTC. This encodes CSAIPRLEQFF. The chain recombines TRBV20-1 with TRBJ2-1; D call uncertain. Germline CDR1 DFQATT, CDR2 SNEGSKA (reference sequence). The CDR3 sequence is 11 residues long. Deletions cut 6 bases from V and 9 bases from J, with 12 bases between.

This clonotype turned up a few times. The chain combines TRBV7-8 with TRBJ2-1; 12 bases fit TRBD2. The CDR3 extends over 18 amino acids. After removal of 3 bases from V and 0 bases from J, the junction contained 6 bases not matched to a gene. From germline, CDR1 is SGHVS and CDR2 FQNEAQ. The CDR3 loop is CASSFGLAGGHSYNEQFF. The CDR3, as DNA: TGTGCCAGCAGCTTTGGGCTAGCGGGGGGGCACTCCTACAATGAGCAGTTCTTC.

The chain employs TRBV10-2 and TRBJ2-7; D is undetermined. CDR3 length equals 12 residues. CDR1 is WSHSY, CDR2 SAAADI, per germline. Trimming stripped 4 bases from V and 8 bases from J, with 12 bases between. The CDR3 protein is CASSGPVEQQYF. DNA of the CDR3: TGCGCCAGCAGTGGGCCAGTCGAACAGCAGTACTTC.

This chain links TRBV2 with TRBJ1-1; D unclear. CDR3 length: 14 residues. Trimming removed 4 bases from V and 1 base from J, with 10 bases in between. Germline assignment: CDR1 SNHLY and CDR2 FYNNEI. CDR3 region: CASSGFFPNTEAFF. The CDR3 bases are TGTGCCAGCAGTGGGTTTTTCCCGAACACTGAAGCTTTCTTT.

This clonotype was seen only a few times. DNA for the CDR3: TGTGCCAGCAGCCAAGATAGGGAAGCATCCTACGAGCAGTACTTC. Encoded protein: CASSQDREASYEQYF. The chain has TRBV14 and TRBJ2-7, with no clear D. The CDR3 is 15 amino acids. With 0 bases removed from V and 1 base from J, the gap between germline ends came to 10 bases. CDR1 is SGHDN, CDR2 FVKESK, per germline.

In its sample, this clonotype was seen a few times. The gene calls are TRBV11-3 and TRBJ2-1, with a weak D call TRBD2 (7 bases). Germline CDR1 SGHNT, CDR2 YENEEA. This CDR3 region has 16 residues. V lost 0 bases to trimming and J lost 4 bases, with 13 bases between them. The CDR3 sequence is CASSLEGGLLYNEQFF. The CDR3, as DNA: TGTGCCAGCAGCTTAGAGGGGGGGCTGCTATACAATGAGCAGTTCTTC.

This sequence joins TRBV7-2 and TRBJ2-5; no clear D gene. V lost 1 base to trimming and J lost 7 bases, with 7 bases between them. Germline V gene data show CDR1 as SGHTA and CDR2 as FQGNSA. CDR3 length: 12 residues. The CDR3 bases are TGTGCCAGCAGCTTAGAAAGTGTGACCCAGTACTTC. It codes for CASSLESVTQYF.

V usage is TRBV7-8 and J usage is TRBJ2-5; possibly TRBD1 for D (6 bases). There are 17 residues in the CDR3. The germline V gene has CDR1 SGHVS and CDR2 FQNEAQ. Trimming pared 0 bases from V and 5 bases from J, leaving 19 bases between. The CDR3 loop reads CASSLAQRNRARETQYF. The CDR3 nucleotides are TGTGCCAGCAGCTTAGCCCAGAGGAACAGGGCGAGGGAGACCCAGTACTTC.

This clonotype was seen a few times. Written as DNA, the CDR3 is TGCAGTGCTAGAAGGGACTACTATGGCTACACCTTC. Translation gives CSARRDYYGYTF. The J gene is TRBJ1-2, the V gene TRBV20-1; D is perhaps TRBD1 (5 bases). The CDR3 runs to 12 residues. The V end lost 2 bases, the J end lost 3 bases, and 7 bases lay between the germline ends. Germline lookup yields CDR1 DFQATT and CDR2 SNEGSKA (reference sequence).

Points on this clonotype: This likely traces to a read error, being one base from a far larger clone. This rearrangement joins TRBV27 to TRBJ2-2, with D uncertain. V was shortened by 6 bases and J by 3 bases, with 5 bases between the two germline ends. Germline V CDR1 and CDR2: MNHEY, SMNVEV (reference sequence). CDR3 length: 12 residues. Written as DNA, the CDR3 is TGTGCCAGCAGCCCTCACACCGGGGAGCTGTTTTTT. Amino acids: CASSPHTGELFF.

The table lists this clonotype with a few counts. The chain combines TRBV6-5 with TRBJ1-1; the match to TRBD1 covers 11 bases. The CDR3 spans 15 residues. CDR1 is MNHEY, CDR2 SVGAGI, per germline. J was trimmed by 6 bases and V by 0 bases; bases with no gene match: 3. The CDR3 region has the DNA TGTGCCAGCAGTTACTCGGGACAGGGGGGAGCTGAAGCTTTCTTT. Protein sequence: CASSYSGQGGAEAFF.

V and J are TRBV20-1 and TRBJ2-7, with TRBD1 matching 10 bases. Trimming cost V 3 bases and J 5 bases; bases outside gene matches: 10. Per germline, CDR1 DFQATT and CDR2 SNEGSKA (reference sequence). This CDR3 contains 15 residues. The CDR3 spells CSASHSDRGLHEQYF. DNA of the CDR3: TGCAGTGCTAGCCATTCAGACAGGGGGCTCCACGAGCAGTACTTC.

The table lists this clonotype with many counts. The chain has TRBV3-1 and TRBJ1-2; 7 bases match TRBD1. CDR1 is LGHDT and CDR2 is YNNKEL in the germline V gene (reference sequence). CDR3 length: 16 residues. With V trimmed by 2 bases and J by 0 bases, 6 bases remained unmatched. CDR3 sequence reads: CASSQMWDRSNYGYTF. In nucleotides, the CDR3 is TGTGCCAGCAGCCAAATGTGGGACAGATCTAACTATGGCTACACCTTC.

The J gene is TRBJ2-7, the V gene TRBV20-1; D is possibly TRBD1 or TRBD2 (5 bases each). Germline V gene sequence: CDR1 DFQATT, CDR2 SNEGSKA (reference sequence). V was trimmed by 2 bases and J by 0 bases, leaving 14 bases between them. The CDR3 runs 15 residues. DNA for the CDR3: TGCAGTGCTAGACATCCGGGACGGATCTCCTACGAGCAGTACTTC. As protein: CSARHPGRISYEQYF.

Here the CDR3 DNA reads TGCGCCAGCAGCCTCGGTACGACAGGGACTGAAGCTTTCTTT. This sequence encodes CASSLGTTGTEAFF. This chain connects TRBV5-1 to TRBJ1-1, with TRBD1 identical over 7 bases. The ends lost 4 bases at V and 5 bases at J; junction bases unmatched: 8. The CDR3 length is 14 residues. Germline-derived CDR1 and CDR2 are SGHRS and YFSETQ.

This clonotype was recorded a few times. The chain uses TRBV12-3 or TRBV12-4 and TRBJ2-2; D is uncertain. V lost 5 bases to trimming and J lost 4 bases, with 11 bases between them. This CDR3 is 14 amino acids long. The CDR3 loop is CASSPPSGTGELFF. The CDR3 DNA sequence: TGTGCCAGCAGTCCACCCAGTGGCACCGGGGAGCTGTTTTTT.

This clonotype appeared a few times. V is TRBV5-1 and J is TRBJ2-3; D may match TRBD1 or TRBD2 (5 bases each). Germline V gene sequence: CDR1 SGHRS, CDR2 YFSETQ. V lost 5 bases to trimming and J lost 1 base, with 14 bases between them. The CDR3 has 15 residues. The CDR3: CASRPRGDGTDTQYF. The DNA for the CDR3 is TGCGCCAGCAGACCCCGAGGGGACGGCACAGATACGCAGTATTTT.

V usage is TRBV4-1 and J usage is TRBJ2-1; D unresolved. Germline V CDR1 and CDR2: MGHRA, YSYEKL. The germline V and J ends were trimmed by 0 bases and 2 bases, with 14 bases remaining between them. The CDR3 has 17 amino acids. CDR3: CASSQDDGGGAYNEQFF. CDR3 in DNA: TGCGCCAGCAGCCAAGATGACGGTGGCGGCGCCTACAATGAGCAGTTCTTC.